Listed below are T cell receptor beta chains from one sample, sequenced in a study of blood T cells in healthy people across ages. TCRdb reprocessed the 5' RACE reads via MiXCR and lists one record per CDR3 protein. The sample contains 800,000 to 1,300,000 distinct CDR3 sequences, 20% to 25% of which appear only once. The same data also contributed to another study, on T cells of mothers and their children.

Sequences were obtained from blood. All receptors derive from a girl aged 2-10 years in good health. Both conserved end residues are trimmed from each CDR3. Fields, in order: V gene, J gene, clone size, CDR3 protein. Clone size is given for some rows only: seen once, a few or many times, or a class if the clone is expanded.

>TRBV29-1|TRBJ2-5|.
SVGSDRVKTQY
>TRBV20-1|TRBJ1-1|few
SARLFGGLNTEAF
>TRBV7-3|TRBJ2-3|many
ASSLLGTDTQY
>TRBV6-5|TRBJ1-3|few
ASSGTGDGNTIY
>TRBV6-6|TRBJ1-5|few
ASSYGYPGVEQPQH
>TRBV7-9|TRBJ2-2|.
ASSSTGVTGELF
>TRBV4-3|TRBJ2-7|few
ASSPGGAGSYEQY
>TRBV2|TRBJ2-3|.
ASRADSGTQY
>TRBV4-1|.|.
ASSRAGYSYEQY
>TRBV11-2|TRBJ2-7|.
ASRKTGPHYEQY
>TRBV20-1|TRBJ1-1|.
SARKQVNTEAF
>TRBV6-5|TRBJ2-7|.
ASSYGGGWEQY
>TRBV7-9|TRBJ2-5|.
ASSSGLSAARETQY
>TRBV12-3/TRBV12-4|TRBJ2-4|few
ASSFVLQVAKNIQY
>TRBV2|TRBJ2-7|few
ASRLRDRGYEQY
>TRBV12-3/TRBV12-4|TRBJ1-4|.
ASSLRGAATNEKLF
>TRBV10-3|TRBJ2-3|.
AIRGAFTDTQY
>TRBV7-9|TRBJ2-7|many
ASSPPGTYEQY
>TRBV27|TRBJ1-1|.
ASSRARVGGEAF
>TRBV7-2|TRBJ2-5|few
ASSSGLSQETQY
>TRBV7-9|TRBJ1-2|few
ASSLTEGLDGYT
>TRBV9|TRBJ2-1|.
ASSVEGYHGNEQF
>TRBV3-1|TRBJ1-2|.
ASSQAGGALYGYT
>TRBV2|TRBJ2-7|few
ASLGLVGPYEQY
>TRBV29-1|TRBJ2-3|.
SVVSGQESSTDTQY
>TRBV14|TRBJ2-2|.
ASSKYPGTGELF
>TRBV29-1|TRBJ2-3|many
SGTHRVPDTQY
>TRBV7-6|TRBJ2-5|.
ASSRPDQETQY
>TRBV5-1|TRBJ1-2|.
ASSLYLRDSKNGYT
>TRBV7-3|.|.
ASSVLAGGPHEQY
>TRBV4-2|TRBJ1-3|.
ASGQDSGNTIY
>TRBV9|TRBJ1-2|few
ASSVARPGHGYT
>TRBV10-3|TRBJ1-4|.
AIRDREATNEKLF
>TRBV6-6|TRBJ1-2|many
ASSSGNYGYT
>TRBV7-2|TRBJ2-2|.
ASSLSSAGELF
>TRBV29-1|TRBJ2-5|.
STGLAGETQY
>TRBV6-5|TRBJ2-2|few
ASSQTGPGELF